This note documents a single TCR beta chain sequence. This receptor's antigen is unknown. Base qualities are not at hand, and no much larger clone is one base apart. Enrolling through a virtual design, the prospective study's participants ranged in age from roughly 18 to 89 years and lived across 24 United States geographic areas. Cohort assignment in the prospective study relied on participant-reported clinical history from a screening survey and a study questionnaire. Mobile phlebotomists in the prospective study collected whole blood, serum and a nasopharyngeal or oropharyngeal swab from every participant. Additional blood draws and questionnaires over an approximately 2-month period could optionally be provided by prospective study participants. Prospective study blood samples were shipped either frozen or at room temperature before DNA extraction. TCRbeta CDR3 regions were amplified from genomic DNA using the immunoSEQ Assay, a bias-controlled multiplex PCR. As for the original processing: Within the assay, amplification of reference gene primers was used to estimate how many nucleated cells each sample contained. To quantify the absolute abundance of each unique TCRbeta CDR3 rearrangement, sequence reads were collapsed and filtered. For each sample, productive Simpson clonality was calculated by taking the square root of Simpson's diversity index across productive rearrangements. TCRdb carries this immuneACCESS record with in-frame sequences only. Its versions omit some clonotypes, under half of them owing to an unresolved V gene in the studies checked, with the rest unexplained. The DNA gave D and trimming, while V, J and clone size come from that table. For this sample there are 250,000 to 350,000 clones; about 90% appear just once. Together, the top ten hold 3.5% to 4.5% of the sample.

This entry belongs to a study of blood T cell repertoires in COVID-19 (dated by TCRdb to the early 2020s). With respect to the entire study: Samples covering the acute and convalescent phases of COVID-19 were provided by collaborators in the United States, Italy and Spain. The sample metadata nearly always contained a de-identified subject ID, COVID-19 status, age in years and sex. Samples were obtained from the ongoing ImmuneRACE study (first 160 participants) and from over 1,000 subjects provided by 6 global collaborators. The prospective study material was composed of cDNA or gDNA derived from T cells, B-cell-depleted T cells, or PBMCs. Where available, HLA class I and class II types were obtained from metadata supplied by the sample provider rather than from assay-based typing. The dataset comprised deeply sampled blood TCRbeta repertoires from subjects exposed to, actively infected with, or recovered from COVID-19. A freely available public database, intended as a resource for researchers studying the immune response to SARS-CoV-2, is where the repertoires were released. Beyond this particular receptor, the publication reports: How much clinical and demographic metadata was included differed by source and by participant, and the metadata was provided uncurated.

This clonotype was sampled from a young woman with acute COVID-19. Sequencing was carried out using PBMCs or T cells enriched from blood (not recorded which).

The nucleotide sequence reads as follows: TGTGCCAGCAGCAGTCCGACAGGGGCACCCATGAACACTGAAGCTTTCTTT. This is translated as CASSSPTGAPMNTEAFF. The sequence is built from TRBV21-1 and TRBJ1-1; TRBD1 is the table's D call, not checked against the DNA. TRBV21-1 is given as a pseudogene. The CDR3 sequence holds 17 residues, the cysteine and phenylalanine included. Just the 51-base CDR3 DNA is kept, in frame starting at base 1.